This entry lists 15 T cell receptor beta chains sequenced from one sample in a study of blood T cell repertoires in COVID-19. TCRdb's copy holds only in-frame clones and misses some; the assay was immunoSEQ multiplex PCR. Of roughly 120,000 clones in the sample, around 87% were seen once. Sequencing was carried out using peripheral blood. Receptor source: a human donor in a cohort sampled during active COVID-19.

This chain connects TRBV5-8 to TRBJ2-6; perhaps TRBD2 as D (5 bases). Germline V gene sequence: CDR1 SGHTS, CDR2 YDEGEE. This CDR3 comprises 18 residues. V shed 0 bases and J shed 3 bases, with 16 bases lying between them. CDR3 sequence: CASSLGGATGFGANVLTF. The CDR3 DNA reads TGTGCCAGCAGCTTGGGGGGAGCCACGGGATTTGGGGCCAACGTCCTGACTTTC. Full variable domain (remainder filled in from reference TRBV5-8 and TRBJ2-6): EAGVTQSPTHLIKTRGQQATLRCSPISGHTSVYWYQQALGLGLQFLLWYDEGEERNRGNFPPRFSGRQFPNYSSELNVNALELEDSALYLCASSLGGATGFGANVLTFGAGSRLTVL.

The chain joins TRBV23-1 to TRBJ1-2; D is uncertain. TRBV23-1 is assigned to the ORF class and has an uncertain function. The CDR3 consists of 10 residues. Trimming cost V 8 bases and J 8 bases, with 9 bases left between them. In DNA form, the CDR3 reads TGCGCCAGCTCCAGTGCCGGCTACACCTTC. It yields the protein CASSSAGYTF.

The CDR3 nucleotides are TGCGCCAGCAGCGGCCGGACTAGCGACGCTTTAGGGGGCCGCACAGATACGCAGTATTTT. Amino acids: CASSGRTSDALGGRTDTQYF. J is TRBJ2-3 and V is TRBV5-1; TRBD2 aligns across 9 bases. Germline CDR1 is SGHRS and CDR2 is YFSETQ. There are 20 residues in the CDR3. Unmatched junction bases numbered 19, after V lost 4 bases and J lost 1 base. The full variable domain, rest sourced from reference TRBV5-1 and TRBJ2-3, is KAGVTQTPRYLIKTRGQQVTLSCSPISGHRSVSWYQQTPGQGLQFLFEYFSETQRNKGNFPGRFSGRQFSNSRSEMNVSTLELGDSALYLCASSGRTSDALGGRTDTQYFGPGTRLTVL.

The CDR3 DNA sequence: TGTGCCAGCAGCCCAGGGTACACCGGGGAGCTGTTTTTT. Protein product: CASSPGYTGELFF. The rearrangement joins TRBV11-3 to TRBJ2-2; a possible D gene is TRBD1 (5 bases). The germline V gene has CDR1 SGHNT and CDR2 YENEEA. V lost 5 bases and J 3 bases, leaving 7 bases between the germline ends. The CDR3 covers 13 residues.

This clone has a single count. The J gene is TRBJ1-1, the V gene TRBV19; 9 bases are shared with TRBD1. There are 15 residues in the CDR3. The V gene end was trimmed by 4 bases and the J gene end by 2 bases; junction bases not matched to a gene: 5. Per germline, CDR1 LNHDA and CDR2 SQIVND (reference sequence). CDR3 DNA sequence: TGTGCCAGTAGTACCCGGACAGGGGCTAACACTGAAGCTTTCTTT. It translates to CASSTRTGANTEAFF.

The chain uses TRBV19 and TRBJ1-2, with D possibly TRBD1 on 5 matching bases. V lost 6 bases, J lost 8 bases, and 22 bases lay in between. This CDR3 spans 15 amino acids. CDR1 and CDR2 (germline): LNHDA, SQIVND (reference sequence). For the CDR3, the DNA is TGTGCCAGTAGCAAGGCCTCGGGGGGTTTCGGGGGCTACACCTTC. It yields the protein CASSKASGGFGGYTF.

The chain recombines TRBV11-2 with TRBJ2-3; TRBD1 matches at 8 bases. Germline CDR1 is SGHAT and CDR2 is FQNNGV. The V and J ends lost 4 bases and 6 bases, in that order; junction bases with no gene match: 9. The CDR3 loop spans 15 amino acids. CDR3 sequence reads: CASSSDRGRADTQYF. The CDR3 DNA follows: TGTGCCAGCAGCTCAGACAGGGGCCGCGCGGATACGCAGTATTTT.

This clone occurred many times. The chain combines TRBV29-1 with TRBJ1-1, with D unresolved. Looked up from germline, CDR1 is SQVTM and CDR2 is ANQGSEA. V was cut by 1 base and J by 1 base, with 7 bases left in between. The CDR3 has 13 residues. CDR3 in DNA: TGCAGCGTTGAAGCACAGCAGAACACTGAAGCTTTCTTT. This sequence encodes CSVEAQQNTEAFF.

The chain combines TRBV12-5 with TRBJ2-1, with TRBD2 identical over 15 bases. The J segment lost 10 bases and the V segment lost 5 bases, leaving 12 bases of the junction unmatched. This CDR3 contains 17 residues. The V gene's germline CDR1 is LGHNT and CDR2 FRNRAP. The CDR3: CASGKGLAGGPRWEQFF. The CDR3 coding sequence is TGTGCTAGTGGTAAGGGACTAGCGGGAGGACCCCGATGGGAGCAGTTCTTC. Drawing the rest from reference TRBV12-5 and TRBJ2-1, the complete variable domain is DARVTQTPRHKVTEMGQEVTMRCQPILGHNTVFWYRQTMMQGLELLAYFRNRAPLDDSGMPKDRFSAEMPDATLATLKIQPSEPRDSAVYFCASGKGLAGGPRWEQFFGPGTRLTVL.

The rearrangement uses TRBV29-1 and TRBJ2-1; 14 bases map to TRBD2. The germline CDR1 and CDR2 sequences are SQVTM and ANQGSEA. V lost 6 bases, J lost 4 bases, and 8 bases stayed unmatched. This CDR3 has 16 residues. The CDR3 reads CSVVRLAGGPYNEQFF. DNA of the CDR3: TGCAGCGTCGTACGACTAGCGGGAGGGCCGTACAATGAGCAGTTCTTC.

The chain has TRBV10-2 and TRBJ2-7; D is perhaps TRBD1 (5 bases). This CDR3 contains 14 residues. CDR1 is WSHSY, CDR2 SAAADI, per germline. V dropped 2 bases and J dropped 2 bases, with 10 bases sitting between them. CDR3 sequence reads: CASSEGHKTYEQYF. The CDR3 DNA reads TGCGCCAGCAGTGAGGGACACAAAACCTACGAGCAGTACTTC.

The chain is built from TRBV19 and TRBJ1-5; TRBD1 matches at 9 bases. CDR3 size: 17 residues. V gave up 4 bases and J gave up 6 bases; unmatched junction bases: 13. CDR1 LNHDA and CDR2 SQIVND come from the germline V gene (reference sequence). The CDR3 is CASSKNNVGTGSQPQHF. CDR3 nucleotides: TGTGCCAGTAGTAAAAATAACGTGGGGACAGGGAGTCAGCCCCAGCATTTT.

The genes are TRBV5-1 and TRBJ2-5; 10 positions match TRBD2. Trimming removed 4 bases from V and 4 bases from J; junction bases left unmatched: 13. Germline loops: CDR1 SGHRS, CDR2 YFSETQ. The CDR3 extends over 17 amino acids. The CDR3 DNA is TGCGCCAGCAGCCCGACTACTTTAGCGGGAGGCCGAGAGACCCAGTACTTC. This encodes CASSPTTLAGGRETQYF.

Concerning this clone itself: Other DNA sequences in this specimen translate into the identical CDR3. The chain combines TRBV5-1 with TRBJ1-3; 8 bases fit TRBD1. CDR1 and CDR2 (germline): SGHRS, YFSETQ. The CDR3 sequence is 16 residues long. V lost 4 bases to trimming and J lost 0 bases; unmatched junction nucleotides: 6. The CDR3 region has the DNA TGCGCCAGCAGCCGGACAGGGTTAAACTCTGGAAACACCATATATTTT. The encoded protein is CASSRTGLNSGNTIYF.

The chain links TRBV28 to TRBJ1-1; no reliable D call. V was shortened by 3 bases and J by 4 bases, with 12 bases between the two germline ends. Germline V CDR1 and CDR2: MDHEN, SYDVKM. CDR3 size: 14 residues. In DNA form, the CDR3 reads TGTGCCAGCAGTTTGGGAGGGTACGGCACTGAAGCTTTCTTT. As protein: CASSLGGYGTEAFF.